This T cell receptor (beta chain) derives from a study of blood T cell repertoires in COVID-19. The CDR3 covers 13 residues. CDR1 is LGHDT, CDR2 YNNKEL, per germline (reference sequence). V was pared by 3 bases and J by 2 bases, with 7 bases between. Measured with immunoSEQ multiplex PCR; TCRdb has only the in-frame clones, and not every one. The sample holds 250,000 to 300,000 clones; about nine tenths are singletons and the top ten take approximately 2%. The TCR originated in a man in his fifties with acute or convalescent COVID-19. Sequenced material: peripheral blood. The rearrangement joins TRBV3-1 (or the pseudogene TRBV3-2) to TRBJ1-2; D is ambiguous. CDR3 in amino acids: CASSHRLNYGYTF. The CDR3, as DNA: TGTGCCAGCAGCCACAGACTAAACTATGGCTACACCTTC.